The entry below gives a single TCR beta chain sequence along with its context. The sample comes from a study of T cell responses to AZD1222 COVID-19 vaccine. Only in-frame clones appear in the TCRdb table, and some are missing; sequencing was by immunoSEQ multiplex PCR. Of under 200,000 clones in the sample, approximately 92% are singletons; the top ten hold 1% to 1.5%. V lost 1 base, J lost 5 bases, and 12 bases lay in between. The CDR3 length is 15 residues. The germline CDR1 and CDR2 sequences are SGHRS and YFSETQ. The starting material was peripheral blood, obtained on day 0 of AZD1222 vaccination. The gene calls are TRBV5-1 and TRBJ2-2, with D hard to call. The receptor comes from an adult in good health. The CDR3 sequence is CASSLSATQTGELFF. CDR3 nucleotide sequence: TGCGCCAGCAGCTTGAGTGCGACACAGACCGGGGAGCTGTTTTTT. Based on the CDR3 plus reference TRBV5-1 and TRBJ2-2, the full variable domain is KAGVTQTPRYLIKTRGQQVTLSCSPISGHRSVSWYQQTPGQGLQFLFEYFSETQRNKGNFPGRFSGRQFSNSRSEMNVSTLELGDSALYLCASSLSATQTGELFFGEGSRLTVL.